This T cell receptor beta chain was captured in a study of blood T cells in healthy people across ages. Germline V lookup: CDR1 MNHEY, CDR2 SMNVEV (reference sequence). Trimming removed 6 bases from V and 0 bases from J; junction bases left unmatched: 8. The CDR3 covers 16 residues. Per-sample yields of isolated PBMCs were at least 7 million. The authors ran a second PCR of 7 to 11 cycles using a sample-barcoded 5' primer and a J-beta primer mix. TCRdb analysed the 5' RACE reads with MiXCR anew, one entry per CDR3 protein. The data contain around 500,000 distinct CDR3 sequences, about a quarter of them singletons. This sample also appeared in a second study, on T cells of mothers and their children.

The sample comprised blood. This TCR derives from a boy aged 2 to 10 in good health. The chain carries TRBV27 and TRBJ2-5; 9 bases align to TRBD2. CDR3 nucleotide sequence: TGTGCCAGCAGCCTAGGGGGACTAGCCAACCAAGAGACCCAGTACTTC. It translates to CASSLGGLANQETQYF.